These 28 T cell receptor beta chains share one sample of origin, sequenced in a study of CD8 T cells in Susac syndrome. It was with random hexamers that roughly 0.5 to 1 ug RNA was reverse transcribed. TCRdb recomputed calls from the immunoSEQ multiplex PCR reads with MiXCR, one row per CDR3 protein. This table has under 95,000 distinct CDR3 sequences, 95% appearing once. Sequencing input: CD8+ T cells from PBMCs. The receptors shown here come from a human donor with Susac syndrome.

The CDR3 protein is CASSLGISTTGELFF. Here the CDR3 DNA reads TGTGCCAGCAGCTTAGGGATCTCTACCACCGGGGAGCTGTTTTTT. The chain uses TRBV11-3 and TRBJ2-2; D not certain. The CDR3 is 15 residues long. CDR1 and CDR2 from the germline V gene are SGHNT and YENEEA. V shed 1 base and J shed 4 bases, with 10 bases lying between them.

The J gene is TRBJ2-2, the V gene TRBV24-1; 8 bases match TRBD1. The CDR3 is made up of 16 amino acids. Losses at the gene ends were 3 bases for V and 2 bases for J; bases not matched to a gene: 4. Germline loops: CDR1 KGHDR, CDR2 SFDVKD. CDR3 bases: TGTGCCACCAGTGATACAGACAGGGGAAACACCGGGGAGCTGTTTTTT. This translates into CATSDTDRGNTGELFF.

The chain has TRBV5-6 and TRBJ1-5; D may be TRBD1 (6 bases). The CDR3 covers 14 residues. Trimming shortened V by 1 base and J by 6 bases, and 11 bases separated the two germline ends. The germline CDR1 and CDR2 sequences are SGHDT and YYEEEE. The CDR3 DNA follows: TGTGCCAGCAGCTTGCAGGGGTTCGGTCAGCCCCAGCATTTT. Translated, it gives CASSLQGFGQPQHF.

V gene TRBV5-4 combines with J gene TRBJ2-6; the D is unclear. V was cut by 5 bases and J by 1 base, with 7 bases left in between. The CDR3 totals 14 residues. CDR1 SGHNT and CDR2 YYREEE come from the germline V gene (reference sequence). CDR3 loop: CASRPSSGANVLTF. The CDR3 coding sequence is TGTGCCAGCAGACCGTCTTCTGGGGCCAACGTCCTGACTTTC.

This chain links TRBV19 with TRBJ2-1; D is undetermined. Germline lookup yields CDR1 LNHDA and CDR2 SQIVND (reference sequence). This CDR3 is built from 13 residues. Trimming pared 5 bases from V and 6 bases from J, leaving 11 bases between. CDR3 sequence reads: CASSLGFFNEQFF. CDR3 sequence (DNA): TGTGCCAGTAGTCTCGGGTTCTTCAATGAGCAGTTCTTC. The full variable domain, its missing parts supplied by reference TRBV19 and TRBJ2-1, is DGGITQSPKYLFRKEGQNVTLSCEQNLNHDAMYWYRQDPGQGLRLIYYSQIVNDFQKGDIAEGYSVSREKKESFPLTVTSAQKNPTAFYLCASSLGFFNEQFFGPGTRLTVL.

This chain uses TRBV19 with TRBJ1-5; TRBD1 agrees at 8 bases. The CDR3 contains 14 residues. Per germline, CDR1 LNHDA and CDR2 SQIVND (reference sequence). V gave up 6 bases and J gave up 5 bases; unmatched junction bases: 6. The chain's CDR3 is CASSRQGADQPQHF. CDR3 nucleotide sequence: TGTGCCAGTAGCAGGCAGGGGGCTGATCAGCCCCAGCATTTT.

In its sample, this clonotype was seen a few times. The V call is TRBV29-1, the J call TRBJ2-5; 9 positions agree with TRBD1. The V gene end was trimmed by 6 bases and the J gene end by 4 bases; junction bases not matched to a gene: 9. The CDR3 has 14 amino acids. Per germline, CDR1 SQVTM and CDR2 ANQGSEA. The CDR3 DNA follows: TGCAGCGTGGCCGGGACAGGGCCCCCAGAGACCCAGTACTTC. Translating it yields CSVAGTGPPETQYF.

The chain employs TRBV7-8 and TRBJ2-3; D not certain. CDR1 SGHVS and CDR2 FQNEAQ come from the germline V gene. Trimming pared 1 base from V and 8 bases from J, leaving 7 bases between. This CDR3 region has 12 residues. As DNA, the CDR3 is TGTGCCAGCAGCTTAGGGAGTGGTACGCAGTATTTT. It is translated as CASSLGSGTQYF. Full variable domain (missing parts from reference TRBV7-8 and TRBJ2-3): GAGVSQSPRYKVAKRGQDVALRCDPISGHVSLFWYQQALGQGPEFLTYFQNEAQLDKSGLPSDRFFAERPEGSVSTLKIQRTQQEDSAVYLCASSLGSGTQYFGPGTRLTVL.

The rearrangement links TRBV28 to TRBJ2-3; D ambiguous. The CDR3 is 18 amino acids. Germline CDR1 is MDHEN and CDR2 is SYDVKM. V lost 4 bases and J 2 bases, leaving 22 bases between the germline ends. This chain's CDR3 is CASSSPSKLNFPTDTQYF. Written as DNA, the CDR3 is TGTGCCAGCAGTTCCCCATCTAAACTCAATTTCCCCACAGATACGCAGTATTTT.

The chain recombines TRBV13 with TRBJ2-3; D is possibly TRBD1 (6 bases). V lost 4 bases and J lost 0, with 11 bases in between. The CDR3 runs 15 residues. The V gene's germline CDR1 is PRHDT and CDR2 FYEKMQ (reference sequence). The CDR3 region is CASSSTGWSTDTQYF. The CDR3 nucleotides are TGTGCCAGCAGCTCGACAGGTTGGAGCACAGATACGCAGTATTTT.

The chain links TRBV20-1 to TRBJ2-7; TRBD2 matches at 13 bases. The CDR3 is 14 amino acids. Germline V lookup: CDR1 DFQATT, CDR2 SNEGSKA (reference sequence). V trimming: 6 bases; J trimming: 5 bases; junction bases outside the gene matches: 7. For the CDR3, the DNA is TGCAGTGCGACCGGGACTAGCGGGACCAACGAGCAGTACTTC. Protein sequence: CSATGTSGTNEQYF.

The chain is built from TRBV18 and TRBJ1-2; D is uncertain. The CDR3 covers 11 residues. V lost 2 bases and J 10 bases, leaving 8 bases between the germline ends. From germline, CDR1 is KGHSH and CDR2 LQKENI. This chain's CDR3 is CASSPTEPYTF. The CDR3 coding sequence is TGTGCCAGCTCACCAACAGAACCCTACACCTTC.

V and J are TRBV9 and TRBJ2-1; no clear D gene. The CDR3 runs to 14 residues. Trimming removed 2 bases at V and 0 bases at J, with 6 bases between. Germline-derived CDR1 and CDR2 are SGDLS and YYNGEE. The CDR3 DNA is TGTGCCAGCAGCGTTCTGAGCTCCTACAATGAGCAGTTCTTC. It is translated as CASSVLSSYNEQFF. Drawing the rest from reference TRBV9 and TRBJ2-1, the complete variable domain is DSGVTQTPKHLITATGQRVTLRCSPRSGDLSVYWYQQSLDQGLQFLIQYYNGEERAKGNILERFSAQQFPDLHSELNLSSLELGDSALYFCASSVLSSYNEQFFGPGTRLTVL.

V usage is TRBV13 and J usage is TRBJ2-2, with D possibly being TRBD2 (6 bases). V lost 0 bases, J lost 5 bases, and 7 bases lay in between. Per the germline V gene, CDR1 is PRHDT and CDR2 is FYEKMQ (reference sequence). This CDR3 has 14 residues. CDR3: CASSLGGRTGELFF. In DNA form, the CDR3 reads TGTGCCAGCAGCTTAGGCGGGAGAACCGGGGAGCTGTTTTTT.

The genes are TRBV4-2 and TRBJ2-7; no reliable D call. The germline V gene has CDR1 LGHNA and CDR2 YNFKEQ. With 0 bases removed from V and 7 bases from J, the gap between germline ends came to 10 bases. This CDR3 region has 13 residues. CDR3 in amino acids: CASSQEVQREQYF. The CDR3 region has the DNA TGTGCCAGCAGCCAAGAGGTTCAGAGAGAGCAGTACTTC.

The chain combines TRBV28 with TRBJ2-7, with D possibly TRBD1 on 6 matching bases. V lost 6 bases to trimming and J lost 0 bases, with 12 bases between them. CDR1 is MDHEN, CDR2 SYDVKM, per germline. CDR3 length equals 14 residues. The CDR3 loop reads CASSLTGRSYEQYF. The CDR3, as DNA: TGTGCCAGCAGCTTGACAGGTCGCTCCTACGAGCAGTACTTC.

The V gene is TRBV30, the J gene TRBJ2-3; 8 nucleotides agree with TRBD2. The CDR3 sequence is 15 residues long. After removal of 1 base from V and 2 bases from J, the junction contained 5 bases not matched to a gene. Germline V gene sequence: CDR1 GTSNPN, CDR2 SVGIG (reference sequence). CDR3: CAWSALADDTDTQYF. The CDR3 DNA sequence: TGTGCCTGGAGTGCACTAGCGGATGACACAGATACGCAGTATTTT.

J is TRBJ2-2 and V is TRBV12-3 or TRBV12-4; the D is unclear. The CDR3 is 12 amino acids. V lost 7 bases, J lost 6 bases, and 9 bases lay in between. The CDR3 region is CASTQLPGELFF. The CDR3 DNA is TGTGCCAGCACTCAACTCCCCGGGGAGCTGTTTTTT.

The CDR3 reads CASSYGLANTGELFF. The DNA for the CDR3 is TGTGCCAGCAGCTACGGACTAGCCAACACCGGGGAGCTGTTTTTT. The rearrangement links TRBV5-6 to TRBJ2-2; 8 positions agree with TRBD2. The germline CDR1 and CDR2 sequences are SGHDT and YYEEEE. CDR3 length: 15 amino acids. The J segment lost 2 bases and the V segment lost 3 bases, leaving 3 bases of the junction unmatched.

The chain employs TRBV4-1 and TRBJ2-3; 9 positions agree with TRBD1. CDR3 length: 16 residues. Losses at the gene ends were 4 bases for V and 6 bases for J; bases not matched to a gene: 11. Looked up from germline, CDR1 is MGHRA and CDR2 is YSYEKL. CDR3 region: CASSRPRDRVTDTQYF. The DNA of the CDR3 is TGCGCCAGCAGCCGCCCGCGGGACAGGGTAACCGATACGCAGTATTTT.

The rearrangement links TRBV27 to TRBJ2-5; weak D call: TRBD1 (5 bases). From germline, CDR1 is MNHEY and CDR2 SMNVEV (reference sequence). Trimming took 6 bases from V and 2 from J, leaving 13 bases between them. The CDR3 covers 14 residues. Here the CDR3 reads CASRPIDRQETQYF. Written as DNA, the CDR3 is TGTGCCAGCAGACCCATCGACAGACAAGAGACCCAGTACTTC.

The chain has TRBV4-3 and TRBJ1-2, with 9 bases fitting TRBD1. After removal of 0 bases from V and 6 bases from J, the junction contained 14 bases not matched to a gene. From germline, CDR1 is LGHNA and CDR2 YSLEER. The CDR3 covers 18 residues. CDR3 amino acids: CASSQDTQLGQGLNGYTF. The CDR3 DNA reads TGCGCCAGCAGCCAAGACACTCAGTTGGGACAGGGTCTTAATGGCTACACCTTC.

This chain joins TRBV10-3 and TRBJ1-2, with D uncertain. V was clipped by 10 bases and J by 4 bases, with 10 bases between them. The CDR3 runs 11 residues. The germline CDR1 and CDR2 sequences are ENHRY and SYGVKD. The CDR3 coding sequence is TGTGCCACCAACAGCGTCTATGGCTACACCTTC. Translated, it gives CATNSVYGYTF.

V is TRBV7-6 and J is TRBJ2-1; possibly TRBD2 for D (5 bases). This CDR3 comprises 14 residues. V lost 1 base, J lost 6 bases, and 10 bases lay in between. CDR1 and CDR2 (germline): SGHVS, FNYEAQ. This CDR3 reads CASSLVASGNEQFF. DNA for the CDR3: TGTGCCAGCAGCTTAGTAGCGTCTGGCAATGAGCAGTTCTTC.

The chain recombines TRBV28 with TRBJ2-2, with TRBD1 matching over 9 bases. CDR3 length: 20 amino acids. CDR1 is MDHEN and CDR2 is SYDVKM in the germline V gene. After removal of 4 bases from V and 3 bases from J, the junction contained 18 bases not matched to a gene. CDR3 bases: TGTGCCAGCAGTTCAGGTCCCAAACCGGGACAGGGTCTGGACACCGGGGAGCTGTTTTTT. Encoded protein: CASSSGPKPGQGLDTGELFF.

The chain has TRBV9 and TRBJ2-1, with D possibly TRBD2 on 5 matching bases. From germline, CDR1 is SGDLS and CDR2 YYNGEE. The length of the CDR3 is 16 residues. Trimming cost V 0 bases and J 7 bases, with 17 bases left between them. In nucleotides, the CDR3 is TGTGCCAGCAGCGTAGGTATTAGCGAGGTCGGTAATGAGCAGTTCTTC. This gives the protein CASSVGISEVGNEQFF.

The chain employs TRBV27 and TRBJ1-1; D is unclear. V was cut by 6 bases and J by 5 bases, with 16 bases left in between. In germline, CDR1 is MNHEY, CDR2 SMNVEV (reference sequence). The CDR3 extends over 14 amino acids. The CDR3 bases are TGTGCCAGCAGCCCCTACGGACCTAAAACTGAAGCTTTCTTT. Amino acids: CASSPYGPKTEAFF.

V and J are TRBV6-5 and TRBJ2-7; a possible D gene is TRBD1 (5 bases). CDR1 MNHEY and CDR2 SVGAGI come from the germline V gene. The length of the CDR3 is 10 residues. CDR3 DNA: TGTGTTGCAGGGAACTACGAGCAGTACTTC. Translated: CVAGNYEQYF.